The rows below give T cell receptor beta chains drawn from one sample of a study of blood T cell repertoires in COVID-19. Clones were sequenced by immunoSEQ multiplex PCR, and TCRdb holds only the in-frame ones, with some missing. Here the sample spans 60,000 to 85,000 clones, approximately 86% being singletons. Specimen: peripheral blood. These receptor sequences come from a woman over 75 with active or convalescent COVID-19. Both conserved end residues are part of each CDR3. A D gene is named only where the DNA matches it firmly. Not every row has a clone size; where given, it reads once, few, many or a size class.

V gene	D gene	clone size	J gene	CDR3 protein	CDR3 DNA
TRBV10-3	NA	NA	TRBJ2-4	CAIRAEAGNIQYF	TGTGCCATCAGAGCAGAAGCGGGAAACATTCAGTACTTC
TRBV19	NA	NA	TRBJ1-4	CASRGIRARGEKLFF	TGTGCCAGTAGAGGTATTAGAGCCCGCGGGGAAAAACTGTTTTTT
TRBV7-6	TRBD2	NA	TRBJ2-3	CASSDAPSGSGRDTQYF	TGTGCCAGCAGCGACGCTCCTAGCGGGAGCGGACGGGATACGCAGTATTTT
TRBV5-5	NA	NA	TRBJ1-5	CASSLVTDSNQPQHF	TGTGCCAGCAGCTTGGTAACAGATAGCAATCAGCCCCAGCATTTT
TRBV4-3	TRBD2	NA	TRBJ2-7	CASSQGLAGTYEQYF	TGCGCCAGCAGCCAAGGACTAGCAGGGACCTACGAGCAGTACTTC
TRBV15	TRBD2	NA	TRBJ2-1	CATSFRDYSYNEQFF	TGTGCCACCAGCTTCCGGGACTACTCCTACAATGAGCAGTTCTTC
TRBV18	TRBD2	NA	TRBJ2-1	CASSPGLTSGGANEQFF	TGTGCCAGCTCACCAGGCCTGACTAGCGGGGGGGCCAATGAGCAGTTCTTC
TRBV10-3	NA	NA	TRBJ2-1	CAISESSYNEQFF	TGTGCCATCAGTGAGTCTAGCTACAATGAGCAGTTCTTC
TRBV30	TRBD1	NA	TRBJ1-5	CAWSLTGGARGQPQHF	TGTGCCTGGAGTTTGACAGGGGGCGCGAGGGGTCAGCCCCAGCATTTT
TRBV6-5	NA	NA	TRBJ2-7	CASSYSTGQTYYEQYF	TGTGCCAGCAGTTACTCGACAGGACAGACTTACTACGAGCAGTACTTC
TRBV5-4	NA	NA	TRBJ2-3	CASSLAGAGTDTQYF	TGTGCCAGCAGCTTGGCAGGGGCGGGCACAGATACGCAGTATTTT
TRBV18	NA	few	TRBJ1-1	CASSSGDEAFF	TGTGCCAGCTCATCGGGAGATGAAGCTTTCTTT
TRBV3-1/TRBV3-2	TRBD1	NA	TRBJ1-2	CASSQESNRGAYGYTF	TGTGCCAGCAGCCAGGAGTCTAACAGGGGAGCCTATGGCTACACCTTC
TRBV18	NA	NA	TRBJ1-5	CASSLQDNQPQHF	TGTGCCAGCTCTCTACAGGACAATCAGCCCCAGCATTTT
TRBV7-9	TRBD2	NA	TRBJ2-7	CASSLGSGRPREQYF	TGTGCCAGCAGCCTAGGCAGCGGGAGGCCCCGGGAGCAGTACTTC
TRBV19	NA	NA	TRBJ1-3	CASSVPRDYGNTIYF	TGTGCCAGTAGTGTCCCCAGGGATTACGGAAACACCATATATTTT
TRBV7-8	TRBD2	NA	TRBJ2-2	CASSTLAAFTGELFF	TGTGCCAGCAGCACCCTAGCGGCGTTCACCGGGGAGCTGTTTTTT
TRBV19	NA	NA	TRBJ1-5	CATRRGDQPQHF	TGTGCCACCAGGAGGGGTGATCAGCCCCAGCATTTT
TRBV18	TRBD2	NA	TRBJ2-3	CASSYPTGGPSTDTQYF	TGTGCCAGCTCATATCCTACGGGGGGGCCTAGCACAGATACGCAGTATTTT
TRBV29-1	TRBD2	once	TRBJ2-1	CSSSSRGGNEQFF	TGCAGCTCCTCATCGCGGGGGGGGAATGAGCAGTTCTTC
TRBV4-3	TRBD2	NA	TRBJ2-1	CASSQSLGGLSSYNEQFF	TGCGCCAGCAGCCAGTCTCTCGGGGGACTAAGCTCCTACAATGAGCAGTTCTTC
TRBV3-1/TRBV3-2	NA	NA	TRBJ2-1	CASSGGTEGYNEQFF	TGTGCCAGCAGCGGAGGGACGGAGGGCTACAATGAGCAGTTCTTC
TRBV12-3/TRBV12-4	NA	NA	TRBJ2-2	CASSFRGELFF	TGTGCCAGCAGTTTTCGGGGGGAGCTGTTTTTT